The 18 T cell receptor beta chains below all came from one sample that was sequenced in a study of T cell responses to AZD1222 COVID-19 vaccine. Clones were read by immunoSEQ multiplex PCR, and TCRdb kept only the in-frame ones, dropping some. The repertoire holds 200,000 to 250,000 clones, approximately 94% seen once, with about 1% in the top ten. The material sequenced was peripheral blood, taken on day 0 of MenACWY control vaccination. Receptor source: an adult in good health.

This rearrangement joins TRBV6-6 to TRBJ1-1, with a possible D match to TRBD1 (6 bases). The CDR3 is 16 residues long. V was cut by 6 bases and J by 1 base, with 18 bases left in between. Germline lookup yields CDR1 MNHNY and CDR2 SVGAGI (reference sequence). In nucleotides, the CDR3 is TGTGCCAGCAGATCAGGGGATAGATTCGGGAACACTGAAGCTTTCTTT. It translates to CASRSGDRFGNTEAFF.

This clone was seen only once. CDR3 nucleotide sequence: TGTGCCAGCAGCCACCCGGCTCGAGCGGACACCATATATTTT. Translation: CASSHPARADTIYF. The rearrangement links TRBV25-1 to TRBJ1-3; no definite D call. Germline V gene data show CDR1 as MGHDK and CDR2 as SYGVNS. The CDR3 extends over 14 amino acids. V was trimmed by 6 bases and J by 8 bases, leaving 17 bases between them.

The chain uses TRBV7-6 and TRBJ2-5, with D perhaps TRBD2 (6 bases). The CDR3 sequence is 14 residues long. The ends were cut back, 1 base at V and 4 bases at J, with 10 bases in the middle. CDR1 is SGHVS and CDR2 is FNYEAQ in the germline V gene. CDR3 DNA sequence: TGTGCCAGCAGCTTAGGGCGGGGTAGAGAGACCCAGTACTTC. Residues: CASSLGRGRETQYF.

This chain connects TRBV19 to TRBJ1-2, with a tentative D call TRBD1 (6 bases). CDR1 is LNHDA and CDR2 is SQIVND in the germline V gene (reference sequence). Trimming took 0 bases from V and 6 from J, leaving 14 bases between them. CDR3 length: 15 amino acids. The CDR3 loop is CASSIDPGALHGYTF. The CDR3 DNA follows: TGTGCCAGTAGTATAGACCCGGGGGCGCTCCATGGCTACACCTTC.

J is TRBJ2-7 and V is TRBV18, with TRBD1 matching over 7 bases. With 3 bases clipped from V and 4 bases from J, the junction kept 3 bases outside the gene matches. Germline assignment: CDR1 KGHSH and CDR2 LQKENI. This CDR3 has 13 residues. CDR3 sequence reads: CASSPPGGYEQYF. For the CDR3, the DNA is TGTGCCAGCTCACCTCCAGGGGGATACGAGCAGTACTTC.

The chain combines TRBV7-9 with TRBJ1-2; D remains unclear. V lost 5 bases, J lost 7 bases, and 14 bases lay in between. CDR1 and CDR2 (germline): SEHNR, FQNEAQ (reference sequence). The CDR3 loop spans 13 amino acids. CDR3 in amino acids: CASSRLEGSGYTF. As DNA, the CDR3 is TGTGCCAGCAGCCGCCTAGAGGGCTCTGGCTACACCTTC.

The chain couples TRBV2 to TRBJ1-2; no firm D call. V lost 1 base, J lost 6 bases, and 12 bases lay in between. This CDR3 contains 14 residues. Germline CDR1 and CDR2: SNHLY and FYNNEI. DNA of the CDR3: TGTGCCAGCAGTGAAGAGTTAGCATCCAATGGCTACACCTTC. Translating it yields CASSEELASNGYTF.

V and J are TRBV19 and TRBJ2-7; TRBD1 is a possible D gene (6 bases). CDR1 and CDR2 from the germline V gene are LNHDA and SQIVND (reference sequence). CDR3 size: 14 residues. V lost 0 bases, J lost 4 bases, and 10 bases lay in between. CDR3 sequence reads: CASSIDGRGYEQYF. In DNA, the CDR3 is TGTGCCAGTAGTATAGATGGCAGGGGTTACGAGCAGTACTTC.

The chain joins TRBV2 to TRBJ2-2, with D possibly being TRBD1 (6 bases). CDR1 is SNHLY and CDR2 is FYNNEI in the germline V gene. The CDR3 is 15 amino acids. V lost 8 bases to trimming and J lost 4 bases, with 17 bases between them. The CDR3 is CASLNQGIGTGELFF. The CDR3 DNA follows: TGTGCCAGCCTAAATCAGGGGATAGGCACCGGGGAGCTGTTTTTT.

This clone was seen just once. The genes are TRBV7-2 and TRBJ2-5; 11 bases match TRBD2. With 2 bases clipped from V and 6 bases from J, the junction kept 8 bases outside the gene matches. The germline CDR1 and CDR2 sequences are SGHTA and FQGNSA. The CDR3 runs to 16 residues. The CDR3 region is CASSLTLAGGGKTQYF. The CDR3 DNA reads as TGTGCCAGCAGCTTAACCCTAGCGGGGGGCGGAAAGACCCAGTACTTC.

The rearrangement uses TRBV7-8 and TRBJ1-4; D is unclear. From germline, CDR1 is SGHVS and CDR2 FQNEAQ. The CDR3 spans 18 residues. With 1 base removed from V and 2 bases from J, the gap between germline ends came to 17 bases. CDR3 in DNA: TGTGCCAGCAGCTTAGGAAGGACGGCTGGTGGGACTAATGAAAAACTGTTTTTT. Translated, it gives CASSLGRTAGGTNEKLFF.

Concerning this clone itself: Distinct nucleotide sequences in the sample also encode this CDR3. The chain joins TRBV30 to TRBJ1-5; D is uncertain. V was clipped by 0 bases and J by 1 base, with 4 bases between them. This CDR3 comprises 13 residues. Germline V CDR1 and CDR2: GTSNPN, SVGIG (reference sequence). The CDR3 sequence is CAWSVGSNQPQHF. The CDR3 nucleotides are TGTGCCTGGAGTGTAGGAAGCAATCAGCCCCAGCATTTT.

The chain is built from TRBV18 and TRBJ2-5, with 7 bases matching TRBD1. Germline V gene sequence: CDR1 KGHSH, CDR2 LQKENI. The CDR3 totals 15 residues. The J segment lost 1 base and the V segment lost 3 bases, leaving 5 bases of the junction unmatched. Here the CDR3 DNA reads TGTGCCAGCTCACCGGTGGGACAGCCCCAAGAGACCCAGTACTTC. Protein sequence: CASSPVGQPQETQYF. The full variable domain, rest sourced from reference TRBV18 and TRBJ2-5, is NAGVMQNPRHLVRRRGQEARLRCSPMKGHSHVYWYRQLPEEGLKFMVYLQKENIIDESGMPKERFSAEFPKEGPSILRIQQVVRGDSAAYFCASSPVGQPQETQYFGPGTRLLVL.

This sequence joins TRBV10-3 and TRBJ1-2; D call uncertain. Germline V lookup: CDR1 ENHRY, CDR2 SYGVKD. Trimming took off 0 bases at V and 8 bases at J, with 16 bases between the two ends. The CDR3 loop spans 15 amino acids. In DNA, the CDR3 is TGTGCCATCAGTGAGTCGAGCCCGATGGTCGGGGGCTACACCTTC. Translating it yields CAISESSPMVGGYTF.

The rearrangement links TRBV5-1 to TRBJ1-3; D unclear. Trimming left V 5 bases short and J 2 bases short, with 11 bases between. The germline V gene encodes CDR1 SGHRS and CDR2 YFSETQ. The CDR3 sequence is 14 residues long. The CDR3 bases are TGCGCCAGCAGTTACAGCTTGGCTGGAAACACCATATATTTT. As protein: CASSYSLAGNTIYF. Based on the CDR3 plus reference TRBV5-1 and TRBJ1-3, the full variable domain is KAGVTQTPRYLIKTRGQQVTLSCSPISGHRSVSWYQQTPGQGLQFLFEYFSETQRNKGNFPGRFSGRQFSNSRSEMNVSTLELGDSALYLCASSYSLAGNTIYFGEGSWLTVV.

CDR3 coding DNA: TGTGCCATCAGTGGGACCGACACCAATCAGCCCCAGCATTTT. It is translated as CAISGTDTNQPQHF. The chain is built from TRBV10-3 and TRBJ1-5; D uncertain. V dropped 4 bases and J dropped 3 bases, with 10 bases sitting between them. In germline, CDR1 is ENHRY, CDR2 SYGVKD. This CDR3 is 14 amino acids long.

The V gene is TRBV15, the J gene TRBJ1-1, with D perhaps TRBD1 (6 bases). V lost 3 bases and J lost 4, with 15 bases in between. CDR1 is LNHNV, CDR2 YYDKDF, per germline (reference sequence). This CDR3 has 15 residues. The CDR3 bases are TGTGCCACCAGCAGGGGCAGGGGAGAGGGCACTGAAGCTTTCTTT. It specifies CATSRGRGEGTEAFF.

The chain joins TRBV30 to TRBJ2-1, with D tentatively TRBD2 (7 bases). The V gene's germline CDR1 is GTSNPN and CDR2 SVGIG (reference sequence). The V and J ends lost 3 bases and 5 bases respectively, with 17 bases between them. CDR3 length equals 15 residues. CDR3 loop: CAWSHLAGANNEQFF. The DNA for the CDR3 is TGTGCCTGGAGCCACCTCGCGGGGGCAAACAATGAGCAGTTCTTC.